This is a list of T cell receptor beta chains from one sample in a study of cytomegalovirus exposure and HLA in healthy donors. The table came from immunoSEQ multiplex PCR; TCRdb's copy has only in-frame clones and leaves some out. Among some 100,000 clones listed, around 83% were seen once. What was sequenced was PBMCs. These receptor sequences come from a man aged 30 to 39 in good health and CMV-seronegative. CDR3s include the opening cysteine and the closing phenylalanine or tryptophan. D genes are given only for firm matches. Size is stated for part of the rows, as once, few or many counts, or as a class when the clone is expanded.

J gene: TRBJ2-6
clone size: few
D gene: NA
V gene: TRBV28
CDR3 DNA: TGTGCCAGCACGTCGTCACAGGCCTCTGGGGCCAACGTCCTGACTTTC
CDR3 protein: CASTSSQASGANVLTF

J gene: TRBJ2-7
clone size: NA
D gene: NA
V gene: TRBV2
CDR3 DNA: TGTGCCAGCAGTCTAACCCGAGACAGGACTCGGCCCTACGAGCAGTACTTC
CDR3 protein: CASSLTRDRTRPYEQYF

J gene: TRBJ1-1
clone size: once
D gene: TRBD1
V gene: TRBV29-1
CDR3 DNA: TGCAGCGTTGCGGGACAGATGAACACTGAAGCTTTCTTT
CDR3 protein: CSVAGQMNTEAFF

J gene: TRBJ1-5
clone size: NA
D gene: NA
V gene: TRBV7-8
CDR3 DNA: TGTGCCAGCAGCTTCACCCACAGGGGCAATCAGCCCCAGCATTTT
CDR3 protein: CASSFTHRGNQPQHF

J gene: TRBJ2-5
clone size: NA
D gene: NA
V gene: TRBV6-6
CDR3 DNA: TGTGCCAGCAGACCAGGGAATTTGGAGACCCAGTACTTC
CDR3 protein: CASRPGNLETQYF

J gene: TRBJ2-1
clone size: NA
D gene: TRBD1
V gene: TRBV29-1
CDR3 DNA: TGCAGCTCCGTCAGGCCAGGACAGGGCCCTGGGGATGAGCAGTTCTTC
CDR3 protein: CSSVRPGQGPGDEQFF

J gene: TRBJ2-7
clone size: once
D gene: NA
V gene: TRBV5-6
CDR3 DNA: TGTGCCAGCAGCTTAGGGAAGGGGATGGGCTCCTACGAGCAGTACTTC
CDR3 protein: CASSLGKGMGSYEQYF

J gene: TRBJ2-7
clone size: NA
D gene: NA
V gene: TRBV5-4
CDR3 DNA: TGTGCCAGCAGCTTGGGCCTAGCGCGTTACTACGAGCAGTACTTC
CDR3 protein: CASSLGLARYYEQYF

J gene: TRBJ2-1
clone size: NA
D gene: TRBD2
V gene: TRBV27
CDR3 DNA: TGTGCCAGCAGTCCCACCGGGACTAGCGGGAGGGGGAGAGGCAATGAGCAGTTCTTC
CDR3 protein: CASSPTGTSGRGRGNEQFF

J gene: TRBJ2-4
clone size: NA
D gene: NA
V gene: TRBV5-4
CDR3 DNA: TGTGCCAGCAGCGCTAGGGGGTTCGGGTCGGAGATACACTTC
CDR3 protein: CASSARGFGSEIHF

J gene: TRBJ1-3
clone size: few
D gene: NA
V gene: TRBV5-6
CDR3 DNA: TGTGCCAGCAGCTTCGGGGAGAACTCTGGAAACACCATATATTTT
CDR3 protein: CASSFGENSGNTIYF

J gene: TRBJ2-7
clone size: NA
D gene: NA
V gene: TRBV6-5
CDR3 DNA: TGTGCCAGCACAAGGGGAACCTCCTACGAGCAGTACTTC
CDR3 protein: CASTRGTSYEQYF

J gene: TRBJ2-3
clone size: NA
D gene: TRBD1
V gene: TRBV11-2
CDR3 DNA: TGTGCCAGCAGCTTAGAGGCAGGGGGCGCGAATACGCAGTATTTT
CDR3 protein: CASSLEAGGANTQYF

J gene: TRBJ2-7
clone size: NA
D gene: TRBD2
V gene: TRBV5-4
CDR3 DNA: TGTGCCAGCAGTAAGCGGGAGACGCACGAGCAGTACTTC
CDR3 protein: CASSKRETHEQYF

J gene: TRBJ2-3
clone size: NA
D gene: NA
V gene: TRBV7-9
CDR3 DNA: TGTGCCAGCAGCTTTCCCCGCGGGATAACCACAGATACGCAGTATTTT
CDR3 protein: CASSFPRGITTDTQYF

J gene: TRBJ2-2
clone size: few
D gene: NA
V gene: TRBV12-5
CDR3 DNA: TGTGCTAGTGGTTTGGGGTCTTTCGAGGGAGAGATGTGGAACACCGGGGAGCTGTTTTTT
CDR3 protein: CASGLGSFEGEMWNTGELFF

J gene: TRBJ2-1
clone size: NA
D gene: TRBD2
V gene: TRBV5-5
CDR3 DNA: TGTGCCAGCAGCTACCTAGCGGGGGGGCGGGATGAGCAGTTCTTC
CDR3 protein: CASSYLAGGRDEQFF

J gene: TRBJ2-3
clone size: once
D gene: TRBD2
V gene: TRBV5-1
CDR3 DNA: TGCGCCAGCAGCTTGGCCTTAGCGGGGGGGGGAGATACGCAGTATTTT
CDR3 protein: CASSLALAGGGDTQYF

J gene: TRBJ2-7
clone size: NA
D gene: NA
V gene: TRBV9
CDR3 DNA: TGTGCCAGCAGCGTTGACATCTCCTCCTACGAGCAGTACTTC
CDR3 protein: CASSVDISSYEQYF

J gene: TRBJ2-1
clone size: NA
D gene: TRBD2
V gene: TRBV4-2
CDR3 DNA: TGTGCCAGCAGCCGGCTAGCGGGAGGAGATGAGCAGTTCTTC
CDR3 protein: CASSRLAGGDEQFF

J gene: TRBJ1-2
clone size: NA
D gene: NA
V gene: TRBV15
CDR3 DNA: TGTGCCACCAGCACCCGACAGTTTAATGGCTACACCTTC
CDR3 protein: CATSTRQFNGYTF

J gene: TRBJ1-1
clone size: NA
D gene: NA
V gene: TRBV5-6
CDR3 DNA: TGTGCCAGCACCCTCTGGGGGCCATCCAACACTGAAGCTTTCTTT
CDR3 protein: CASTLWGPSNTEAFF

J gene: TRBJ2-6
clone size: NA
D gene: TRBD1
V gene: TRBV5-1
CDR3 DNA: TGCGCCAGCACGGGACAGGGTTTGTTCCTGACTTTC
CDR3 protein: CASTGQGLFLTF

J gene: TRBJ2-7
clone size: NA
D gene: TRBD2
V gene: TRBV5-4
CDR3 DNA: TGTGCCAGCAGCTTGGAATCGGGAGGGCCTTTAGAGGGAAACTTC
CDR3 protein: CASSLESGGPLEGNF

J gene: TRBJ1-2
clone size: NA
D gene: NA
V gene: TRBV18
CDR3 DNA: TGTGCCAGCTCAGCCGTGTCTGGGCTTAACTATGGCTACACCTTC
CDR3 protein: CASSAVSGLNYGYTF

J gene: TRBJ2-3
clone size: NA
D gene: TRBD1
V gene: TRBV9
CDR3 DNA: TGTGCCAGCAGCCTGGGACAGGGAACAACAGATACGCAGTATTTT
CDR3 protein: CASSLGQGTTDTQYF

J gene: TRBJ2-7
clone size: NA
D gene: NA
V gene: TRBV4-1
CDR3 DNA: TGCGCCAGCAGCCAACTCGACAGTTACGGAATCTACGAGCAGTACTTC
CDR3 protein: CASSQLDSYGIYEQYF

J gene: TRBJ2-7
clone size: NA
D gene: TRBD2
V gene: TRBV28
CDR3 DNA: TGTGCCAGCAGTCAGGGCGGGAGTTCCGAGCAGTACTTC
CDR3 protein: CASSQGGSSEQYF

J gene: TRBJ2-5
clone size: NA
D gene: TRBD1
V gene: TRBV7-3
CDR3 DNA: TGTGCCAGCAGTGACGGGACAGGGGAAGAGACCCAGTACTTC
CDR3 protein: CASSDGTGEETQYF

J gene: TRBJ2-4
clone size: NA
D gene: NA
V gene: TRBV5-4
CDR3 DNA: TGTGCCAGCAGCTCGGATGCCCTCGGGGCCAAAAACATTCAGTACTTC
CDR3 protein: CASSSDALGAKNIQYF

J gene: TRBJ1-2
clone size: once
D gene: TRBD1
V gene: TRBV7-2
CDR3 DNA: TGTGCCAGCAGCCCCGGGACAGGGATGTCCTATGGCTACACCTTC
CDR3 protein: CASSPGTGMSYGYTF

J gene: TRBJ2-2
clone size: NA
D gene: NA
V gene: TRBV10-3
CDR3 DNA: TGTGCCATCAGCCAGGGTCCCGGGGAGCTGTTTTTT
CDR3 protein: CAISQGPGELFF

J gene: TRBJ2-1
clone size: NA
D gene: TRBD2
V gene: TRBV5-6
CDR3 DNA: TGTGCCAGCACCCCGGGGGGGACAAATTACAATGAGCAGTTCTTC
CDR3 protein: CASTPGGTNYNEQFF

J gene: TRBJ1-1
clone size: NA
D gene: NA
V gene: TRBV7-9
CDR3 DNA: TGTGCCAGCAGCTCGAGGGGGGGCGGGAACACTGAAGCTTTCTTT
CDR3 protein: CASSSRGGGNTEAFF

J gene: TRBJ2-7
clone size: NA
D gene: NA
V gene: TRBV7-8
CDR3 DNA: TGTGCCAGCAGCCCTACCGCGGGGCCTCTCGAGCAGTACTTC
CDR3 protein: CASSPTAGPLEQYF

J gene: TRBJ1-5
clone size: NA
D gene: TRBD1
V gene: TRBV28
CDR3 DNA: TGTGCCAGCAGTTTAGCGGACAGGGTTCAGCCCCAGCATTTT
CDR3 protein: CASSLADRVQPQHF

J gene: TRBJ1-1
clone size: NA
D gene: NA
V gene: TRBV5-1
CDR3 DNA: TGCGCCAGCAGCTTGGATCCGGGGAACACTGAAGCTTTCTTT
CDR3 protein: CASSLDPGNTEAFF

J gene: TRBJ2-3
clone size: NA
D gene: TRBD1
V gene: TRBV27
CDR3 DNA: TGTGCCAGCAGTCCTTGGGACAGATACACAGATACGCAGTATTTT
CDR3 protein: CASSPWDRYTDTQYF

J gene: TRBJ2-7
clone size: once
D gene: TRBD2
V gene: TRBV7-2
CDR3 DNA: TGTGCCAGCAGCTTAGACCCTGTAGCGGGGGTCACCAACTTCTTC
CDR3 protein: CASSLDPVAGVTNFF

J gene: TRBJ2-5
clone size: once
D gene: TRBD1
V gene: TRBV5-1
CDR3 DNA: TGCGCCAGCAGCTCATTGACAGGGAACCAAGAGACCCAGTACTTC
CDR3 protein: CASSSLTGNQETQYF

J gene: TRBJ1-5
clone size: few
D gene: NA
V gene: TRBV19
CDR3 DNA: TGTGCCAGTACGGGTTCGAATAGCAATCAGCCCCAGCATTTT
CDR3 protein: CASTGSNSNQPQHF

J gene: TRBJ1-6
clone size: NA
D gene: TRBD1
V gene: TRBV6-5
CDR3 DNA: TGTGCCAGCAGGTCGGGACAGATGAATTCACCCCTCCACTTT
CDR3 protein: CASRSGQMNSPLHF

J gene: TRBJ2-3
clone size: NA
D gene: NA
V gene: TRBV6-5
CDR3 DNA: TGTGCCAGCAGCCCCGGTGTGGCAGATACGCAGTATTTT
CDR3 protein: CASSPGVADTQYF

J gene: TRBJ2-1
clone size: once
D gene: TRBD2
V gene: TRBV29-1
CDR3 DNA: TGCAGCGTTGAAAGGGCTAGCGGGGGGTTGTACAATGAGCAGTTCTTC
CDR3 protein: CSVERASGGLYNEQFF

J gene: TRBJ1-2
clone size: NA
D gene: NA
V gene: TRBV11-2
CDR3 DNA: TGTGCCAGCAGCACTAGACATGCGTCAAACTATGGCTACACCTTC
CDR3 protein: CASSTRHASNYGYTF

J gene: TRBJ1-1
clone size: NA
D gene: NA
V gene: TRBV10-3
CDR3 DNA: TGTGCCATCAGTGAGTCGCCCGGGGGGGGCGCTGAAGCTTTCTTT
CDR3 protein: CAISESPGGGAEAFF

J gene: TRBJ1-1
clone size: NA
D gene: NA
V gene: TRBV28
CDR3 DNA: TGTGCCAGCAGTTTGGCGGGATACGCTGAAGCTTTCTTT
CDR3 protein: CASSLAGYAEAFF

J gene: TRBJ1-2
clone size: NA
D gene: TRBD1
V gene: TRBV11-2
CDR3 DNA: TGTGCCAGCAGCTTAGTGATAGGACAGGGAGACGGCTACACCTTC
CDR3 protein: CASSLVIGQGDGYTF

J gene: TRBJ2-4
clone size: NA
D gene: TRBD1
V gene: TRBV2
CDR3 DNA: TGTGCCAGCAGCTCCCGACAGGGACAACCCAACAACCCATTAGTCATTCAGTACTTC
CDR3 protein: CASSSRQGQPNNPLVIQYF

J gene: TRBJ2-5
clone size: NA
D gene: TRBD2
V gene: TRBV5-6
CDR3 DNA: TGTGCCAGCAGCTGGACTAGCGGGAGGGGGGAGACCCAGTACTTC
CDR3 protein: CASSWTSGRGETQYF

J gene: TRBJ2-1
clone size: NA
D gene: TRBD2
V gene: TRBV28
CDR3 DNA: TGTGTCATACAGACTAGCGGGATTTCCTACAATGAGCAGTTCTTC
CDR3 protein: CVIQTSGISYNEQFF

J gene: TRBJ2-5
clone size: NA
D gene: NA
V gene: TRBV30
CDR3 DNA: TGTGCCTGGAGTGATAGACACCCGGAGACCCAGTACTTC
CDR3 protein: CAWSDRHPETQYF

J gene: TRBJ2-5
clone size: NA
D gene: TRBD1
V gene: TRBV5-6
CDR3 DNA: TGTGCCAGCAATAAGGGACAGGGACGGGAGACCCAGTACTTC
CDR3 protein: CASNKGQGRETQYF

J gene: TRBJ2-7
clone size: NA
D gene: TRBD2
V gene: TRBV4-2
CDR3 DNA: TGTGCCAGCAGCCAAGCCCCGGGACTAGCCCACGAGCAGTACTTC
CDR3 protein: CASSQAPGLAHEQYF

J gene: TRBJ1-1
clone size: few
D gene: NA
V gene: TRBV29-1
CDR3 DNA: TGCAGCGTCGGCGGGGGTGGCACTGAAGCTTTCTTT
CDR3 protein: CSVGGGGTEAFF

J gene: TRBJ2-1
clone size: NA
D gene: TRBD1
V gene: TRBV5-1
CDR3 DNA: TGCGCCAGCGGTCGGCGGGGACAGGACAATGAGCAGTTCTTC
CDR3 protein: CASGRRGQDNEQFF

J gene: TRBJ1-5
clone size: NA
D gene: NA
V gene: TRBV2
CDR3 DNA: TGTGCCAGCAGTGAGGGAGGAGAATATAGCAATCAGCCCCAGCATTTT
CDR3 protein: CASSEGGEYSNQPQHF